What follows are 24 T cell receptor beta chains derived from one specimen sequenced in a study of quantifying T cell responses using KT2 cells. In the study overall: RNA was reverse transcribed with TCR alpha and beta constant-region primers.

A single-stranded UMI oligo with SP2 sequence was ligated to cDNA 3' ends. First-round PCR used roughly 4 cycles and beta primers RC1.1 and RC1.2 covering TRBC1 and TRBC2. One entry per CDR3 protein, called by TCRdb with MiXCR from the UMI-ligation and nested PCR reads. The sample contains about 32,000 distinct CDR3 sequences, approximately 7% of which appear only once. The sample was PBMCs spiked with cells of the T cell clone KT2. These receptors were taken from a human donor.

This clonotype has a handful of counts. V usage is TRBV29-1 and J usage is TRBJ2-3; D ambiguous. Germline V CDR1 and CDR2: SQVTM, ANQGSEA. The CDR3 contains 10 residues. Trimming shortened V by 6 bases and J by 2 bases, and 3 bases separated the two germline ends. CDR3 in amino acids: CSVLTDTQYF. The CDR3 DNA follows: TGCAGCGTACTCACAGATACGCAGTATTTT.

This clonotype was observed many times. This chain joins TRBV6-1 and TRBJ2-2, with TRBD1 as a possible D gene (6 bases). The CDR3 length is 13 residues. Trimming stripped 10 bases from V and 4 bases from J, with 13 bases between. Germline-derived CDR1 and CDR2 are MNHNS and SASEGT. This CDR3 reads CAITRGVTGELFF. In DNA form, the CDR3 reads TGTGCCATTACCAGGGGTGTCACCGGGGAGCTGTTTTTT.

There are a few counts of this clonotype. The junction departs from germline at one end; a sequencing error may be responsible. The genes are TRBV12-3 or TRBV12-4 and TRBJ1-2, with no clear D. This CDR3 comprises 13 residues. The CDR3 is CASSPTISQSYNF. The CDR3 DNA is TGTGCCAGCAGTCCGACTATAAGCCAGAGCTACAACTTC.

The gene calls are TRBV6-6 and TRBJ1-4, with 9 bases aligning to TRBD1. CDR1 and CDR2 (germline): MNHNY, SVGAGI (reference sequence). CDR3 length equals 14 residues. V was clipped by 6 bases and J by 6 bases; unmatched bases: 5. CDR3 sequence reads: CASRMRDRDEKLFF. The CDR3 bases are TGTGCCAGCAGAATGCGGGACAGGGATGAAAAACTGTTTTTT.

There are many counts of this clonotype. The chain links TRBV20-1 to TRBJ2-5; possibly TRBD1 or TRBD2 for D (6 bases each). The V gene lost 7 bases and the J gene lost 4 bases, with 16 bases spanning the gap. The V gene's germline CDR1 is DFQATT and CDR2 SNEGSKA (reference sequence). The CDR3 extends over 13 amino acids. CDR3: CSVPPGGRETQYF. CDR3 sequence (DNA): TGCAGTGTCCCCCCCGGGGGCCGAGAGACCCAGTACTTC.

This clonotype was seen a handful of times. J is TRBJ1-5 and V is TRBV24-1; tentatively, D is TRBD1 (6 bases). The germline V gene has CDR1 KGHDR and CDR2 SFDVKD. This CDR3 is built from 12 residues. The ends were cut back, 11 bases at V and 3 bases at J, with 10 bases in the middle. The CDR3 DNA is TGTGCCAAACAGGGTCACAATCAGCCCCAGCATTTT. It specifies CAKQGHNQPQHF.

This clonotype was seen a few times. The rearrangement links TRBV9 to TRBJ2-3; D is undetermined. Germline CDR1 SGDLS, CDR2 YYNGEE. The CDR3 is 14 residues long. V was trimmed by 2 bases and J by 2 bases, leaving 9 bases between them. CDR3 amino acids: CASSVTAFTDTQYF. CDR3 sequence (DNA): TGTGCCAGCAGCGTTACGGCATTCACAGATACGCAGTATTTT.

V is TRBV7-3 and J is TRBJ2-1, with TRBD1 matching 11 bases. Per germline, CDR1 SGHTA and CDR2 FQGTGA. J lost 4 bases, V lost 5 bases, and 4 bases had no gene match. This CDR3 comprises 15 residues. The CDR3: CASSGGQGAYNEQFF. The CDR3 DNA is TGTGCCAGCAGCGGCGGACAGGGGGCGTACAATGAGCAGTTCTTC.

In its sample, this clonotype was seen many times. The chain recombines TRBV27 with TRBJ1-4; D unresolved. V was clipped by 6 bases and J by 4 bases, with 12 bases between them. The length of the CDR3 is 14 residues. Germline V gene data show CDR1 as MNHEY and CDR2 as SMNVEV (reference sequence). CDR3 sequence: CASRATVNNEKLFF. The CDR3 DNA sequence: TGTGCCAGCAGGGCGACGGTAAATAATGAAAAACTGTTTTTT.

There are many counts of this clonotype. For the CDR3, the DNA is TGTGCCAGCAGCCAGCGACAGGGGCTAAATGAAAAACTGTTTTTT. Encoded protein: CASSQRQGLNEKLFF. This chain uses TRBV11-3 with TRBJ1-4; TRBD1 aligns across 8 bases. From germline, CDR1 is SGHNT and CDR2 YENEEA. Trimming cost V 5 bases and J 5 bases; bases outside gene matches: 7. The length of the CDR3 is 15 residues.

This clonotype appeared many times. This rearrangement joins TRBV29-1 to TRBJ1-5; 8 bases align to TRBD1. Trimming cost V 7 bases and J 8 bases; bases outside gene matches: 4. The CDR3 totals 11 residues. CDR1 and CDR2 from the germline V gene are SQVTM and ANQGSEA. Here the CDR3 reads CSAGQGEPQHF. The CDR3 nucleotides read TGCAGCGCCGGACAGGGTGAGCCCCAGCATTTT.

This clonotype occurred many times. The CDR3, as DNA: TGTGCCAGCAGCTTAATAGCGGGGGGGCGGGAGACCCAGTACTTC. Amino acid sequence: CASSLIAGGRETQYF. The chain combines TRBV7-2 with TRBJ2-5; 11 bases are shared with TRBD2. The CDR3 loop spans 15 amino acids. With 2 bases clipped from V and 5 bases from J, the junction kept 4 bases outside the gene matches. CDR1 is SGHTA, CDR2 FQGNSA, per germline.

By share of the sample, this clonotype is medium-sized (0.01 to 0.1%). The chain recombines TRBV7-2 with TRBJ1-1; no reliable D call. V lost 1 base to trimming and J lost 1 base, with 7 bases between them. The CDR3 is 14 amino acids. Germline V CDR1 and CDR2: SGHTA, FQGNSA. In DNA form, the CDR3 reads TGTGCCAGCAGCTTAGTGTACAGGAACACTGAAGCTTTCTTT. Protein sequence: CASSLVYRNTEAFF.

This clonotype was picked up a small number of times. The genes are TRBV6-2 or TRBV6-3 and TRBJ2-4; the D gene could be TRBD1 or TRBD2 (5 bases each). This CDR3 comprises 14 residues. V lost 7 bases and J 1 base, leaving 11 bases between the germline ends. CDR1 and CDR2 from the germline V gene are MNHEY and SVGEGT. CDR3 loop: CASKFGTAKNIQYF. DNA for the CDR3: TGTGCCAGCAAGTTCGGGACCGCCAAAAACATTCAGTACTTC.

The chain couples TRBV12-3 or TRBV12-4 to TRBJ2-1, with 8 nucleotides matching TRBD1. The V segment lost 2 bases and the J segment 4 bases; nucleotides outside the gene matches: 13. This CDR3 region has 18 residues. The CDR3 loop is CASSLFSLGQAGYNEQFF. The CDR3 nucleotides read TGTGCCAGCAGTTTATTCTCGCTGGGACAGGCCGGATACAATGAGCAGTTCTTC.

The sample holds a few counts of this clonotype. The genes are TRBV7-3 and TRBJ2-3; TRBD2 matches 12 bases. CDR1 and CDR2 from the germline V gene are SGHTA and FQGTGA. The ends lost 5 bases at V and 2 bases at J; junction bases unmatched: 2. The CDR3 has 15 amino acids. The CDR3 is CASSPSGRATDTQYF. CDR3 bases: TGTGCCAGCAGCCCTAGCGGGAGGGCCACAGATACGCAGTATTTT.

Concerning this clonotype: A much bigger clone sits one base away, suggesting this may be a read error. CDR3 amino acids: CATSDGQVGNQPQNF. In nucleotides, the CDR3 is TGTGCCACCAGTGATGGCCAGGTGGGCAATCAGCCCCAGAATTTT. The chain joins TRBV24-1 to TRBJ1-5, with D uncertain. The CDR3 sequence is 15 residues long. CDR1 and CDR2 (germline): KGHDR, SFDVKD.

Ten or more counts support this clonotype. V gene TRBV7-6 combines with J gene TRBJ1-6; D may be TRBD1 (6 bases). The CDR3 is made up of 13 amino acids. Looked up from germline, CDR1 is SGHVS and CDR2 is FNYEAQ. V was clipped by 5 bases and J by 9 bases, with 11 bases between them. The CDR3 sequence: CASSADRTSPLHF. The CDR3 DNA reads as TGTGCCAGCAGCGCGGACAGAACTTCACCCCTCCACTTT.

In nucleotides, the CDR3 is TGTGCCACCAGTGATCCAACAGGAGACTATAGCAATCAGCCCCAGCATTTT. This sequence encodes CATSDPTGDYSNQPQHF. V gene TRBV24-1 combines with J gene TRBJ1-5; the D gene is possibly TRBD1 (5 bases). Trimming removed 3 bases at V and 0 bases at J, with 14 bases between. Germline CDR1 is KGHDR and CDR2 is SFDVKD. This CDR3 region has 17 residues.

The table lists this clonotype with many counts. The rearrangement links TRBV5-5 to TRBJ2-7; a possible D gene is TRBD1 (6 bases). The CDR3 consists of 15 residues. Germline CDR1 is SGHKS and CDR2 is YYEKEE (reference sequence). V was pared by 6 bases and J by 0 bases, with 16 bases between. The CDR3 DNA is TGTGCCAGCAACAGGGACCGAGTTAGCTCCTACGAGCAGTACTTC. This encodes CASNRDRVSSYEQYF.

This clonotype occurred a few times. The chain is built from TRBV20-1 and TRBJ2-2; 7 positions match TRBD2. Per germline, CDR1 DFQATT and CDR2 SNEGSKA (reference sequence). The CDR3 loop spans 15 amino acids. Trimming cost V 0 bases and J 5 bases; bases outside gene matches: 6. CDR3 protein: CSARDGGSGTGELFF. The CDR3 nucleotides read TGCAGTGCTAGAGATGGCGGGAGCGGAACCGGGGAGCTGTTTTTT.

This clonotype was detected ten times or more. DNA for the CDR3: TGCAGCGTCGACGGCCGCGGGACACCCACTGAAGCTTTCTTT. It translates to CSVDGRGTPTEAFF. The chain recombines TRBV29-1 with TRBJ1-1; possibly TRBD1 for D (6 bases). Germline-derived CDR1 and CDR2 are SQVTM and ANQGSEA. Trimming took 6 bases from V and 4 from J, leaving 18 bases between them. The CDR3 has 14 amino acids.

There are many counts of this clonotype. The V and J genes are TRBV4-3 and TRBJ2-7, with 7 bases matching TRBD1. The CDR3 contains 16 residues. From germline, CDR1 is LGHNA and CDR2 YSLEER. The junction had 8 bases not matched to a gene; V was cut back by 0 bases and J by 3 bases. CDR3 nucleotides: TGCGCCAGCAGCCAAGACCGTTTCGCAGGGGGCTACGAGCAGTACTTC. Encoded protein: CASSQDRFAGGYEQYF.

This clonotype was counted between two and nine times. The chain carries TRBV2 and TRBJ2-3; D ambiguous. Trimming stripped 11 bases from V and 2 bases from J, with 5 bases between. Germline V gene lookup returns CDR1 SNHLY and CDR2 FYNNEI. The CDR3 runs to 10 residues. CDR3: CAGFTDTQYF. CDR3 sequence (DNA): TGTGCCGGGTTCACAGATACGCAGTATTTT.